This TCR beta chain was observed in a study of persistence of HIV-infected CD4 T cells. Stimulation used 8.5 to 10 ug/mL lysate from CMV-infected fibroblasts. Memory cells lacking CD40L and CD69 with high CD45RO were sorted. Donors were HIV-1-infected adults who began suppressive ART during chronic infection. Undetectable plasma HIV-1 RNA below 50 copies/mL lasted at least 4 years. The libraries were made with immunoSEQ version 4 in survey mode. The data were produced by immunoSEQ multiplex PCR, yet TCRdb's version contains in-frame clones alone and is incomplete. The sample lists about 28,000 clones, approximately 82% occurring once. Study-wide points: CMV- and Gag-responding cells had lower TCRbeta richness than CD3/CD28-responding cells.

As for this clone: Its antigen is currently unknown.

Germline V lookup: CDR1 SGHDN, CDR2 FVKESK. This CDR3 contains 14 residues. Trimming stripped 5 bases from V and 4 bases from J, with 14 bases between. The receptor's source is an adult man with HIV who was CMV-seropositive. The chain links TRBV14 to TRBJ1-2, with TRBD1 as a possible D gene (6 bases). Material: CD4+ T cells sorted from PBMCs after roughly 18-hour stimulation, obtained from a patient who received antiretroviral therapy. The CDR3 sequence is CASSATQGSYGYTF. The CDR3 nucleotides read TGTGCCAGCAGCGCAACACAGGGTTCCTATGGCTACACCTTC.